This TCR beta chain was profiled in a study of CD8 T cells in ankylosing spondylitis. Points from the study as a whole: Made up of fewer than 10 highly homologous variants, a TCR beta motif appeared characteristic of ankylosing spondylitis blood. As reported, disease-linked clones showed significant enrichment in matched ankylosing spondylitis synovial fluid. There were earlier reports of some motif variants in reactive arthritis synovial fluid and blood.

This clonotype was seen more than once but under ten times. Its matching antigen is unknown. The CDR3 contains 14 residues. V was clipped by 6 bases and J by 3 bases; unmatched bases: 3. In germline, CDR1 is SGHVS, CDR2 FQNEAQ. Preparation of TCR beta libraries was done by quantitative 5'-RACE with molecular barcodes. TCRdb itself ran the 5' RACE reads through MiXCR, one entry per CDR3 protein. The sample includes nearly 350,000 distinct CDR3 sequences, over 12% seen only once; the top ten take around 0.99%. Sequenced sample: blood, either unsorted or a sorted T cell fraction (not recorded which). This clonotype originated in a male donor with ankylosing spondylitis or in good health (not recorded which). This chain uses TRBV7-8 with TRBJ2-1; the match to TRBD1 covers 9 bases. CDR3 bases: TGTGCCAGCAGAGACAGGGGGGTCTACAATGAGCAGTTCTTC. Translating it yields CASRDRGVYNEQFF.